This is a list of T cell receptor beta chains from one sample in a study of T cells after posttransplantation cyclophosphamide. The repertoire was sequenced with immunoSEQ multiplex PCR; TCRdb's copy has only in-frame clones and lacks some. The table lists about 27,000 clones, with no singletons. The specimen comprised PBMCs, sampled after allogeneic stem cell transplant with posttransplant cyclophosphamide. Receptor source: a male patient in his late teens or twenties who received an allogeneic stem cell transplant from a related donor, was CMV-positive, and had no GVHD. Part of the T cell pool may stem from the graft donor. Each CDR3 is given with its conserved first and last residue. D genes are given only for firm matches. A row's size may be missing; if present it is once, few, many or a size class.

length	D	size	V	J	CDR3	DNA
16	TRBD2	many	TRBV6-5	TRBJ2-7	CASSFPGTSGSYEQYF	TGTGCCAGCAGTTTCCCCGGGACTAGCGGGAGCTACGAGCAGTACTTC
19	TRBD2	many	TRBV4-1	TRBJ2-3	CASSRPGTSGRAGTDTQYF	TGCGCCAGCAGCCGACCAGGGACTAGCGGGAGGGCCGGCACAGATACGCAGTATTTT
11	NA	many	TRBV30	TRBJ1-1	CAWVERIEAFF	TGTGCCTGGGTGGAGAGGATTGAAGCTTTCTTT
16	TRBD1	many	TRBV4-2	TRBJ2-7	CASSQGPGQGTYEQYF	TGTGCCAGCAGCCAGGGCCCGGGACAGGGAACCTACGAGCAGTACTTC
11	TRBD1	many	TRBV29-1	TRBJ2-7	CSAGTGGLQYF	TGCAGCGCCGGGACAGGGGGCTTGCAGTACTTC
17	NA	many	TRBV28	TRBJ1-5	CASSRRDGLRGNQPQHF	TGTGCCAGCAGTCGACGGGACGGACTCCGGGGGAATCAGCCCCAGCATTTT
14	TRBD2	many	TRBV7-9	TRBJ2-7	CASSVGLDLDEQYF	TGTGCCAGCAGCGTGGGACTAGACTTGGACGAGCAGTACTTC
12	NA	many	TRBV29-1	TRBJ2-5	CSVYGTPETQYF	TGCAGCGTCTACGGGACACCGGAGACCCAGTACTTC
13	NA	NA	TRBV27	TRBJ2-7	CASSQASRHEQYF	TGTGCCAGCAGCCAGGCCTCCCGGCACGAGCAGTACTTC
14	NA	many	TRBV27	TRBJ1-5	CASRMTLSNQPQHF	TGTGCCAGCAGAATGACATTGAGCAATCAGCCCCAGCATTTT
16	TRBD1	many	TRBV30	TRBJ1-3	CAWSLTGGASGNTIYF	TGTGCCTGGAGTTTGACAGGGGGCGCTTCTGGAAACACCATATATTTT
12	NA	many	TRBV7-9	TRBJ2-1	CASSLGGGEQFF	TGTGCCAGCAGCTTAGGGGGCGGTGAGCAGTTCTTC
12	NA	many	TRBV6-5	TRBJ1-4	CASRDSGEKLFF	TGTGCCAGCAGAGACTCTGGCGAAAAACTGTTTTTT
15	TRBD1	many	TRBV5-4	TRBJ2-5	CASSPGTGVKGTQYF	TGTGCCAGCAGCCCCGGGACAGGGGTAAAAGGGACCCAGTACTTC
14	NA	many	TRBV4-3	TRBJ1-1	CASSQGIGETEAFF	TGCGCCAGCAGCCAAGGGATAGGGGAAACTGAAGCTTTCTTT
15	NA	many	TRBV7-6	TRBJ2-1	CASSLLSVSYNEQFF	TGTGCCAGCAGCTTACTGTCGGTAAGCTACAATGAGCAGTTCTTC
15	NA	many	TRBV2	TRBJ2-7	CASSSDSPWAYEQYF	TGTGCCAGCAGTTCGGACAGCCCGTGGGCCTACGAGCAGTACTTC
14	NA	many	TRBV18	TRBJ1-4	CASSLGTPNEKLFF	TGTGCCAGCTCACTCGGGACACCGAATGAAAAACTGTTTTTT
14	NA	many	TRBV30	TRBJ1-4	CAWSARIANEKLFF	TGTGCCTGGAGTGCGAGAATCGCTAATGAAAAACTGTTTTTT